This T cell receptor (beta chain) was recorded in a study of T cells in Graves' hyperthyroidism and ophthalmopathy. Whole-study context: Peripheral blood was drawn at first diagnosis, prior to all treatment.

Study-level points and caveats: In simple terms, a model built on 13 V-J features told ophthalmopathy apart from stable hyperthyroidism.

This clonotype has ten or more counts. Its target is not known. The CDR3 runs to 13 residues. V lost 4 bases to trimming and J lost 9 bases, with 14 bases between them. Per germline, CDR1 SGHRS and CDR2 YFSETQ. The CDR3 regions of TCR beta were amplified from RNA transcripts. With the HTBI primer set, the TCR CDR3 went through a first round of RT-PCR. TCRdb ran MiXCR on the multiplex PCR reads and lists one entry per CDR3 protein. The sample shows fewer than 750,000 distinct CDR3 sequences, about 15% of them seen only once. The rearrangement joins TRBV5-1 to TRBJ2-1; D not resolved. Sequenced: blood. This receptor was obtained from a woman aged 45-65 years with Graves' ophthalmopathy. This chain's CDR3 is CASSRGELIEQFF. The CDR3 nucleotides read TGCGCCAGCAGCAGAGGTGAGCTGATTGAGCAGTTCTTC. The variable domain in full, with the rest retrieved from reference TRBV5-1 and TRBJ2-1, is KAGVTQTPRYLIKTRGQQVTLSCSPISGHRSVSWYQQTPGQGLQFLFEYFSETQRNKGNFPGRFSGRQFSNSRSEMNVSTLELGDSALYLCASSRGELIEQFFGPGTRLTVL.